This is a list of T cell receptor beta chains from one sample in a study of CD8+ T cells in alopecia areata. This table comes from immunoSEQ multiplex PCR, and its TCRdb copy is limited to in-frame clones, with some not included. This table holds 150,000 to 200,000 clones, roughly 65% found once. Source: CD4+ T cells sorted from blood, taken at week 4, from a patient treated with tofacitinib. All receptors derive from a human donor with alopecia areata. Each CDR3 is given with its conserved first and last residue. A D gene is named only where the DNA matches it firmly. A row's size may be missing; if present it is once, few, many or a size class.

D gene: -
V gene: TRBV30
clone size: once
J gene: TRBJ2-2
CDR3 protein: CAWSVLLESGELFF
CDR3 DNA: TGTGCCTGGAGTGTATTATTAGAGTCCGGGGAGCTGTTTTTT

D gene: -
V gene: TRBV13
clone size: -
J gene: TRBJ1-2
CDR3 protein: CASSLDATGTGYGYTF
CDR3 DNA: TGTGCCAGCAGCTTAGACGCGACCGGGACGGGCTATGGCTACACCTTC

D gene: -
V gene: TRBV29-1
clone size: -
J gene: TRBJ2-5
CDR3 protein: CSAVRETQYF
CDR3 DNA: TGCAGCGCGGTCCGCGAGACCCAGTACTTC

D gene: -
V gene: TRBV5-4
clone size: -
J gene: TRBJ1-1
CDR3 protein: CASSLGANTEAFF
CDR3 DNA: TGTGCCAGCAGCTTAGGGGCGAACACTGAAGCTTTCTTT

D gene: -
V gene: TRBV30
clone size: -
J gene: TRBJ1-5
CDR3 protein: CAWSETQGYQPQHF
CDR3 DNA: TGTGCCTGGAGTGAAACCCAGGGCTATCAGCCCCAGCATTTT

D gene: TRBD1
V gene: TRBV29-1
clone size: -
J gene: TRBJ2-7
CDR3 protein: CSFRDRGDDEQYF
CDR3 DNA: TGCAGCTTCCGGGACAGGGGGGATGATGAGCAGTACTTC

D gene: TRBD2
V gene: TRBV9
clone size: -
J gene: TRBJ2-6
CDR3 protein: CASSAGPGGSGANVLTF
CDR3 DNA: TGTGCCAGCAGCGCAGGACCGGGGGGCTCTGGGGCCAACGTCCTGACTTTC

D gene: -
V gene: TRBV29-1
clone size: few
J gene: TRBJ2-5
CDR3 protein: CSVGMTQYF
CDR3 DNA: TGCAGCGTTGGTATGACCCAGTACTTC

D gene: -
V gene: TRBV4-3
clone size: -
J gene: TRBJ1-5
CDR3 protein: CASSQDPSRNQPQHF
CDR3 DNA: TGCGCCAGCAGCCAAGATCCCAGCCGTAATCAGCCCCAGCATTTT

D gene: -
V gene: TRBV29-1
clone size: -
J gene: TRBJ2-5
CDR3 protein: CSVGNGETQYF
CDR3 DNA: TGCAGCGTTGGGAACGGTGAGACCCAGTACTTC

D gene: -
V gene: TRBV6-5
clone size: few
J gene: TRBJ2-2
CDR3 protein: CASSYSNYRVSGELFF
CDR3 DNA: TGTGCCAGCAGTTACTCGAATTACAGGGTGTCCGGGGAGCTGTTTTTT

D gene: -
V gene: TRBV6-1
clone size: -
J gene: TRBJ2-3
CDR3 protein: CASKRGPDTDTQYF
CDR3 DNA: TGTGCCAGCAAACGAGGACCTGACACAGATACGCAGTATTTT

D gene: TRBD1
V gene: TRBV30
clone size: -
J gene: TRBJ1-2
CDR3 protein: CAWRGGTARGYTF
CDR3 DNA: TGTGCCTGGAGGGGCGGGACAGCTCGGGGCTACACCTTC

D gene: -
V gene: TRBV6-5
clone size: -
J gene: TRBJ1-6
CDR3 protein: CASGGQNSPLHF
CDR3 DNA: TGTGCCAGCGGGGGGCAAAATTCACCCCTCCACTTT

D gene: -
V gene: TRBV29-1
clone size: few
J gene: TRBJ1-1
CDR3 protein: CSAHVTEAFF
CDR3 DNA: TGCAGCGCCCACGTAACTGAAGCTTTCTTT

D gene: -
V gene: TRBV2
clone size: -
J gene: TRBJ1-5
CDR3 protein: CASSDVRQPQHF
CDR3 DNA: TGTGCCAGCAGTGACGTGAGGCAGCCCCAGCATTTT

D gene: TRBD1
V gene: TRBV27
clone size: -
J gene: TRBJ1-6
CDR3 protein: CASSLSGQGSPLHF
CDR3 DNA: TGTGCCAGCAGTTTATCGGGACAGGGTTCACCCCTCCACTTT

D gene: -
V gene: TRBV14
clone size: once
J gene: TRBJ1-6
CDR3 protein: CASSPLMGDSPLHF
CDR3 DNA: TGTGCCAGCAGCCCCTTGATGGGGGACTCACCCCTCCACTTT

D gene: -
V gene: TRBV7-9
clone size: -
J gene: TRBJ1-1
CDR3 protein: CASSLLFLNTEAFF
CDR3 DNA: TGTGCCAGCAGTCTTCTTTTTTTGAACACTGAAGCTTTCTTT